The 19 T cell receptor beta chains listed next were all sequenced from one sample in a study of cytomegalovirus exposure and HLA in healthy donors (dated by TCRdb to about 2017). Library creation used the immunoSEQ multiplex PCR assay. The multiplex PCR relied on a mix of 60 forward primers for TCR Vbeta segments and 13 reverse primers for TCR Jbeta segments. As stored in TCRdb, this immuneACCESS dataset retains in-frame rearrangements with V and J assigned. A fraction of the clones does not appear; measured against another copy, unresolved V genes explain less than half of the discrepancy, and the remainder lacks a known reason. This sample is represented by 130,000 or so clones; 70% to 80% of them were singletons. The ten largest clones represent approximately 1.5% of the sample. Source material: PBMCs. These receptors originate from a female donor in good health and CMV-seronegative.

This chain links TRBV28 with TRBJ2-2; D is perhaps TRBD1 (7 bases). CDR1 MDHEN and CDR2 SYDVKM come from the germline V gene. The CDR3 length is 15 residues. V was shortened by 2 bases and J by 6 bases, with 13 bases between the two germline ends. CDR3 residues: CASSLGGGQAGELFF. CDR3 nucleotides: TGTGCCAGCAGTTTAGGAGGGGGCCAGGCCGGGGAGCTGTTTTTT.

This sequence joins TRBV27 and TRBJ1-4; D not certain. V shed 6 bases and J shed 7 bases, with 15 bases lying between them. Germline CDR1 MNHEY, CDR2 SMNVEV (reference sequence). This CDR3 has 14 amino acids. CDR3 sequence: CASRGGGFGEKLFF. The CDR3 DNA follows: TGTGCCAGCAGGGGTGGAGGGTTCGGTGAAAAACTGTTTTTT.

The V gene is TRBV18, the J gene TRBJ1-1, with TRBD1 matching over 10 bases. CDR3 size: 15 residues. Looked up from germline, CDR1 is KGHSH and CDR2 is LQKENI. After removal of 6 bases from V and 10 bases from J, the junction contained 14 bases not matched to a gene. DNA of the CDR3: TGTGCCAGCTCGGGAGGGACAGGGGATGTTGAGTCAGCTTTCTTT. It specifies CASSGGTGDVESAFF.

The chain couples TRBV7-3 to TRBJ2-3; D is possibly TRBD2 (6 bases). With 5 bases removed from V and 0 bases from J, the gap between germline ends came to 12 bases. The V gene's germline CDR1 is SGHTA and CDR2 FQGTGA. The CDR3 spans 15 residues. CDR3 loop: CASSLDYTSTDTQYF. The CDR3 nucleotides read TGTGCCAGCAGCCTGGACTATACTAGCACAGATACGCAGTATTTT.

CDR3 protein: CASRSLRWAGKNEQYF. In nucleotides, the CDR3 is TGTGCCAGCAGGAGCTTAAGGTGGGCAGGGAAGAACGAGCAGTACTTC. The chain couples TRBV7-9 to TRBJ2-7; the D gene is possibly TRBD1 (5 bases). The CDR3 covers 16 residues. The germline V gene has CDR1 SEHNR and CDR2 FQNEAQ (reference sequence). Trimming took 6 bases from V and 5 from J, leaving 23 bases between them.

V and J are TRBV6-5 and TRBJ2-1; 8 bases line up with TRBD2. J gave up 4 bases and V 7 bases, and 9 bases lay outside the gene matches. CDR1 MNHEY and CDR2 SVGAGI come from the germline V gene. The CDR3 runs 15 residues. The CDR3, as DNA: TGTGCCAGCACCCCCGGGGGCGGGAGGTACAATGAGCAGTTCTTC. Protein: CASTPGGGRYNEQFF.

The chain joins TRBV4-3 to TRBJ1-2, with 9 bases lining up with TRBD1. Germline assignment: CDR1 LGHNA and CDR2 YSLEER. This CDR3 region has 18 residues. The junction had 10 bases not matched to a gene; V was cut back by 0 bases and J by 2 bases. The CDR3 region has the DNA TGCGCCAGCAGCCAAGATTGGGGGGGACAGGGATCCAACTATGGCTACACCTTC. This translates into CASSQDWGGQGSNYGYTF.

The rearrangement joins TRBV27 to TRBJ2-2, with a weak D call TRBD2 (5 bases). The CDR3 length is 14 residues. Germline loops: CDR1 MNHEY, CDR2 SMNVEV (reference sequence). The V end was cut by 4 bases, the J end by 3 bases, with 9 bases between. DNA for the CDR3: TGTGCCAGCAGTTATGAGGGTTACACCGGGGAGCTGTTTTTT. Its protein product is CASSYEGYTGELFF.

This clone was counted once. The rearrangement uses TRBV2 and TRBJ2-1; 14 bases agree with TRBD2. Germline V gene lookup returns CDR1 SNHLY and CDR2 FYNNEI. With 6 bases clipped from V and 6 bases from J, the junction kept 4 bases outside the gene matches. This CDR3 is 15 amino acids long. CDR3 loop: CASRGLAGVGNEQFF. The CDR3 coding sequence is TGTGCCAGCAGGGGACTAGCGGGAGTCGGCAATGAGCAGTTCTTC.

The V and J genes are TRBV29-1 and TRBJ1-2; 7 nucleotides agree with TRBD1. The CDR3 length is 14 residues. With V trimmed by 1 base and J by 3 bases, 5 bases remained unmatched. In germline, CDR1 is SQVTM, CDR2 ANQGSEA. The CDR3 DNA sequence: TGCAGCGTTGAAGGACAGGGATCGGACTATGGCTACACCTTC. Amino acids: CSVEGQGSDYGYTF.

J is TRBJ1-1 and V is TRBV5-1; the D gene is possibly TRBD1 (5 bases). CDR1 is SGHRS and CDR2 is YFSETQ in the germline V gene. Trimming took off 3 bases at V and 3 bases at J, with 15 bases between the two ends. The CDR3 is 15 amino acids. The CDR3: CASSSLRGGDTEAFF. CDR3 nucleotides: TGCGCCAGCAGCTCCCTGAGGGGAGGGGACACTGAAGCTTTCTTT.

The chain recombines TRBV6-5 with TRBJ2-1, with D maybe TRBD2 (6 bases). V was cut by 8 bases and J by 6 bases, with 17 bases left in between. The germline CDR1 and CDR2 sequences are MNHEY and SVGAGI. The CDR3 contains 14 residues. The CDR3 protein is CASLQAGNLNEQFF. As DNA, the CDR3 is TGTGCCAGCCTTCAGGCGGGGAACCTCAATGAGCAGTTCTTC.

This clone appeared a few times. This CDR3 reads CASSHQGPNTEAFF. DNA of the CDR3: TGCGCCAGCAGCCACCAGGGCCCGAACACTGAAGCTTTCTTT. The V call is TRBV5-1, the J call TRBJ1-1, with D perhaps TRBD1 (5 bases). Germline CDR1 and CDR2: SGHRS and YFSETQ. This CDR3 contains 14 residues. V gave up 4 bases and J gave up 1 base, with 11 bases separating them.

The V and J genes are TRBV9 and TRBJ2-3; possibly TRBD2 for D (6 bases). Germline values: CDR1 SGDLS, CDR2 YYNGEE. Trimming left V 4 bases short and J 4 bases short, with 16 bases between. There are 15 residues in the CDR3. The CDR3 reads CASSPPVAVADTQYF. The CDR3 DNA reads as TGTGCCAGCAGCCCCCCGGTAGCGGTCGCAGATACGCAGTATTTT.

The chain combines TRBV19 with TRBJ1-2, with D tentatively TRBD1 (5 bases). The germline V gene has CDR1 LNHDA and CDR2 SQIVND (reference sequence). The germline V and J ends were trimmed by 2 bases and 2 bases, with 18 bases remaining between them. CDR3 length: 17 residues. CDR3 loop: CASSITPGHRANYGYTF. CDR3 nucleotide sequence: TGTGCCAGTAGTATAACCCCAGGGCATCGAGCGAACTATGGCTACACCTTC.

V gene TRBV7-9 combines with J gene TRBJ1-2, with 9 bases that match TRBD1. CDR1 and CDR2 (germline): SEHNR, FQNEAQ (reference sequence). This CDR3 spans 14 amino acids. V shed 4 bases, J shed 6 bases, and the junction held 6 bases outside the gene matches. The chain's CDR3 is CASSSTDRGDGYTF. CDR3 DNA sequence: TGTGCCAGCAGCTCCACCGACAGGGGGGATGGCTACACCTTC.

The CDR3, as DNA: TGTGCCAGCTCGCAGGGGGAAACTAATGAAAAACTGTTTTTT. It is translated as CASSQGETNEKLFF. The chain uses TRBV27 and TRBJ1-4; 7 nucleotides align to TRBD1. Unmatched junction bases numbered 4, after V lost 8 bases and J lost 1 base. From germline, CDR1 is MNHEY and CDR2 SMNVEV (reference sequence). This CDR3 comprises 14 residues.

Here the CDR3 reads CASSHPPGGATNEKLFF. The DNA for the CDR3 is TGTGCCAGCAGCCATCCCCCGGGAGGTGCAACTAATGAAAAACTGTTTTTT. The chain has TRBV4-2 and TRBJ1-4; D remains ambiguous. Deletions cut 3 bases from V and 0 bases from J, with 14 bases between. This CDR3 spans 17 amino acids. The germline V gene has CDR1 LGHNA and CDR2 YNFKEQ.

This clone was observed a few times. The gene calls are TRBV7-9 and TRBJ2-3; 8 bases align to TRBD2. The CDR3 has 15 residues. From germline, CDR1 is SEHNR and CDR2 FQNEAQ (reference sequence). The V gene end was trimmed by 2 bases and the J gene end by 10 bases; junction bases not matched to a gene: 11. CDR3 protein: CASSLYAAGELAQYF. The DNA for the CDR3 is TGTGCCAGCAGCTTATATGCAGCGGGAGAGTTAGCGCAGTATTTT.